This T cell receptor (beta chain) came from a study of T cell repertoires in cytomegalovirus infection. Regarding this clonotype: Its antigen is currently unknown.

J was trimmed by 2 bases and V by 7 bases; bases with no gene match: 5. There are 15 residues in the CDR3. The germline CDR1 and CDR2 sequences are SNHLY and FYNNEI. TCRdb itself ran the reads through MiXCR, one entry per CDR3 protein. The sample shows nearly 700,000 distinct CDR3 sequences, about 30% of them seen only once. V gene TRBV2 combines with J gene TRBJ2-1; 10 bases fit TRBD2. The material was cultured PBMCs, obtained from culture after CMV antigen stimulation. The receptor was isolated from a human donor in good health (CMV status not recorded). Some clones in this sample may be carry-over from other donors' samples. The CDR3 region has the DNA TGTGCCAGCAATAGCGGGGGGCAAACCTACAATGAGCAGTTCTTC. This sequence encodes CASNSGGQTYNEQFF.